This T cell receptor (beta chain) was retrieved from a study of T cells in localized non-small cell lung cancer. General study findings and limits: Uninvolved adjacent lung showed higher T cell clonality than tumor. Only one tumor region was sequenced, so heterogeneity remains possible. Within adjacent lung there appeared a median approximately 57 of the top 100 tumor clones. Those with higher blood T cell density had longer overall survival.

Method: immunoSEQ multiplex PCR; TCRdb's copy keeps in-frame clones and lacks some. The sample carries around 53,000 clones, around 82% recorded once. Germline CDR1 reads LNHDA; CDR2 reads SQIVND (reference sequence). The CDR3 consists of 14 residues. V was pared by 1 base and J by 6 bases, with 10 bases between. Of note for this clone: Its cognate antigen is unknown.

The rearrangement links TRBV19 to TRBJ2-1; either TRBD1 or TRBD2 may supply D (5 bases each). The TCR originated in a woman aged 35 to 75 with stage II lung adenocarcinoma. The specimen was PBMCs, collected before any cancer treatment. Here the CDR3 DNA reads TGTGCCAGTAGTATAGGACTAAGGGGCAATGAGCAGTTCTTC. It encodes CASSIGLRGNEQFF.